This T cell receptor (beta chain) was found in a study of T-cell reconstitution after alpha-beta-depleted transplantation in children. This clonotype was recorded many times. This CDR3 has 13 residues. Germline CDR1 is SGHRS and CDR2 is YFSETQ. The V end lost 4 bases, the J end lost 7 bases, and 12 bases lay between the germline ends. This sample's TCRbeta library carried unique molecular identifier barcodes. TCRdb re-analysed the PCR reads in MiXCR, keeping a single row per CDR3 protein. The table shows 600,000 to 700,000 distinct CDR3 sequences, with around 17% occurring only once. The V gene is TRBV5-1, the J gene TRBJ2-1; D gene unclear. The specimen was PBMCs from the stem cell graft donor, collected from the stem cell graft. This TCR derives from a human donor who donated a stem cell graft to a child with acute myeloid leukemia. In DNA form, the CDR3 reads TGCGCCAGCAGCCGTCCGGAACTGAATGAGCAGTTCTTC. This codes for CASSRPELNEQFF.